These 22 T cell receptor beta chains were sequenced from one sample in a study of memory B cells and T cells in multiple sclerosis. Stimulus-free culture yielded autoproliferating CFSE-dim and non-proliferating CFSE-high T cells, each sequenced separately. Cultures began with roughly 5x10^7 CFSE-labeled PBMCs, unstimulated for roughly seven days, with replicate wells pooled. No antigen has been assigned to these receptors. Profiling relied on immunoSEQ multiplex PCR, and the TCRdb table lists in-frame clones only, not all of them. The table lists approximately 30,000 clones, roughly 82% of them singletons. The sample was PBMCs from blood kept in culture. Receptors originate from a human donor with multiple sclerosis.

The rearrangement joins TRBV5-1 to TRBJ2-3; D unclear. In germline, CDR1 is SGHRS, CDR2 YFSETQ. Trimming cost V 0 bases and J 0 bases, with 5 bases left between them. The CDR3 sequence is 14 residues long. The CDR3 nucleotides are TGCGCCAGCAGCTTGGCCATCAGCACAGATACGCAGTATTTT. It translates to CASSLAISTDTQYF.

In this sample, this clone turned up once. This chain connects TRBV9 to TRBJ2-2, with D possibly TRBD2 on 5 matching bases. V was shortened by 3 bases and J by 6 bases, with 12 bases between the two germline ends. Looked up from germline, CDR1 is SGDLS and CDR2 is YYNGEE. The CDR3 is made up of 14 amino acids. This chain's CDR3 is CASSAEGRAGELFF. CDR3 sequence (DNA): TGTGCCAGCAGCGCAGAGGGCCGGGCCGGGGAGCTGTTTTTT.

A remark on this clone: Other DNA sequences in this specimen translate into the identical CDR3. For the CDR3, the DNA is TGCGCCAGCAGCCGGGGAAATAATTCACCCCTCCACTTT. Translated, it gives CASSRGNNSPLHF. This chain joins TRBV5-1 and TRBJ1-6; D gene ambiguous. The ends were cut back, 4 bases at V and 5 bases at J, with 7 bases in the middle. This CDR3 spans 13 amino acids. Germline values: CDR1 SGHRS, CDR2 YFSETQ. Full variable domain (outside the CDR3, taken from reference TRBV5-1 and TRBJ1-6): KAGVTQTPRYLIKTRGQQVTLSCSPISGHRSVSWYQQTPGQGLQFLFEYFSETQRNKGNFPGRFSGRQFSNSRSEMNVSTLELGDSALYLCASSRGNNSPLHFGNGTRLTVT.

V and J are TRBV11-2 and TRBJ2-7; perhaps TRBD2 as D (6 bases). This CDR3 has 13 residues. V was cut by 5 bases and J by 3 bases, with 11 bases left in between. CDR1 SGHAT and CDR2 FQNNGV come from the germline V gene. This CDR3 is CASSRGRDYEQYF. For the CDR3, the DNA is TGTGCCAGCAGCCGAGGGCGGGACTACGAGCAGTACTTC.

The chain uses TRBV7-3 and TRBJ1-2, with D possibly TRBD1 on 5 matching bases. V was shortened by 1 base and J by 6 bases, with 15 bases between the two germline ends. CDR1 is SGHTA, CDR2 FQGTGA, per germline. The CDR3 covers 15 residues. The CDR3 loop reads CASSLRGGARNGYTF. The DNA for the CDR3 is TGTGCCAGCAGCTTAAGGGGAGGGGCTCGGAATGGCTACACCTTC.

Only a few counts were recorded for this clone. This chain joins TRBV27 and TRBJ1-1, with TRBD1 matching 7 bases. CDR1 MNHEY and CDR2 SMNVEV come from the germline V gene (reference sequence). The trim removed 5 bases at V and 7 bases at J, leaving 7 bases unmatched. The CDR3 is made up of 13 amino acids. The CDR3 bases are TGTGCCAGCAGTCTTTTTACAGGGGATGAAGCTTTCTTT. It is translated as CASSLFTGDEAFF.

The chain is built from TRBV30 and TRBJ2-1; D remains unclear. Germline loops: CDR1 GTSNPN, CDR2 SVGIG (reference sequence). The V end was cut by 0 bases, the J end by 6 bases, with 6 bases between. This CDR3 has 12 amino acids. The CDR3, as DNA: TGTGCCTGGAGTGTACTTGGCAATGAGCAGTTCTTC. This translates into CAWSVLGNEQFF. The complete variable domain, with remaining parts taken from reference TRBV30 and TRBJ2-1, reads SQTIHQWPATLVQPVGSPLSLECTVEGTSNPNLYWYRQAAGRGLQLLFYSVGIGQISSEVPQNLSASRPQDRQFILSSKKLLLSDSGFYLCAWSVLGNEQFFGPGTRLTVL.

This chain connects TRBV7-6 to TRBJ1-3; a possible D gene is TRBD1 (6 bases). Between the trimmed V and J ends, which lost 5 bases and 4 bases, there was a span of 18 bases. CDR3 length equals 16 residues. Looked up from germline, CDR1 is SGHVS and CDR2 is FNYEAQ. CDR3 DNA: TGTGCCAGCAGCCCTAACCCCGGGACATCGGGAAACACCATATATTTT. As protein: CASSPNPGTSGNTIYF.

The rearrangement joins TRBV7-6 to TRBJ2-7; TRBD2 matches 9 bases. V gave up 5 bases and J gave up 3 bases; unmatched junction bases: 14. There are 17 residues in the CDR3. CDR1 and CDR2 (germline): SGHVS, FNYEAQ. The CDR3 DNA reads TGTGCCAGCAGCGGGGGTATCCGCGGGGGGGTTATCTACGAGCAGTACTTC. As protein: CASSGGIRGGVIYEQYF.

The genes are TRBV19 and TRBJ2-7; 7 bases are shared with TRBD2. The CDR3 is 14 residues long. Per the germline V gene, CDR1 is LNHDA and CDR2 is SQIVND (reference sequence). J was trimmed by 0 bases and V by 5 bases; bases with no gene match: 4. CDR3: CASSLSSGSYEQYF. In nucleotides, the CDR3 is TGTGCCAGTAGTCTGTCTAGCGGCTCCTACGAGCAGTACTTC.

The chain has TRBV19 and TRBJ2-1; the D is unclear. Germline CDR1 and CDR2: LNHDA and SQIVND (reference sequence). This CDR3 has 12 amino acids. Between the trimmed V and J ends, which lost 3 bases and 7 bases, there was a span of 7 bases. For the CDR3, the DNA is TGTGCCAGTAGTATTCATCGTAATGAGCAGTTCTTC. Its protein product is CASSIHRNEQFF. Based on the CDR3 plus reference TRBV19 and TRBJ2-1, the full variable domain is DGGITQSPKYLFRKEGQNVTLSCEQNLNHDAMYWYRQDPGQGLRLIYYSQIVNDFQKGDIAEGYSVSREKKESFPLTVTSAQKNPTAFYLCASSIHRNEQFFGPGTRLTVL.

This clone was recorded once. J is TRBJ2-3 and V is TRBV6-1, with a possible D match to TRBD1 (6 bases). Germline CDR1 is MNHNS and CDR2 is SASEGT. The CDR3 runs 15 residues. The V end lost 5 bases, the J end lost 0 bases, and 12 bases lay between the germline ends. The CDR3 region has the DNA TGTGCCAGCAGTAGGGGGTCGGGGAGCACAGATACGCAGTATTTT. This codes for CASSRGSGSTDTQYF.

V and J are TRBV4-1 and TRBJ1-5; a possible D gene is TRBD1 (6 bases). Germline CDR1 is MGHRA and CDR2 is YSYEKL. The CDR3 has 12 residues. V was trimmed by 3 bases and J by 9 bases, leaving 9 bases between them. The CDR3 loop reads CASSHVQGPQHF. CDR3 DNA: TGCGCCAGCAGCCACGTACAGGGGCCCCAGCATTTT.

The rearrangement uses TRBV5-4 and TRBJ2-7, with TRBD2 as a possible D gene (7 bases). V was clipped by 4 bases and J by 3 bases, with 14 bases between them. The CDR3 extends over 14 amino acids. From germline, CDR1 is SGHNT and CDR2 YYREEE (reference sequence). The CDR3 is CASSGGGGDYEQYF. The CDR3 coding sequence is TGTGCCAGCAGCGGTGGCGGGGGCGACTACGAGCAGTACTTC.

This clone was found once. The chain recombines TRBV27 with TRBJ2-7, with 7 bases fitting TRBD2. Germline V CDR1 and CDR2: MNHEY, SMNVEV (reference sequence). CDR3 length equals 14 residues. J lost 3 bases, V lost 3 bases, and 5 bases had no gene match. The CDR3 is CASSLGGPSYEQYF. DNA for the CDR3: TGTGCCAGCAGTTTGGGAGGGCCCAGCTACGAGCAGTACTTC.

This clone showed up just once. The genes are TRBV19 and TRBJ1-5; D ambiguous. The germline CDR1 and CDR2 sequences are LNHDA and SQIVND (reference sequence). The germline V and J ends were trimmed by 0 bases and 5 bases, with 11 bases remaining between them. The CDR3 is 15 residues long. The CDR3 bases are TGTGCCAGTAGTATAGATCGACAACCCTATCAGCCCCAGCATTTT. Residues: CASSIDRQPYQPQHF. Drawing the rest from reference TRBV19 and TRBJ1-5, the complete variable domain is DGGITQSPKYLFRKEGQNVTLSCEQNLNHDAMYWYRQDPGQGLRLIYYSQIVNDFQKGDIAEGYSVSREKKESFPLTVTSAQKNPTAFYLCASSIDRQPYQPQHFGDGTRLSIL.

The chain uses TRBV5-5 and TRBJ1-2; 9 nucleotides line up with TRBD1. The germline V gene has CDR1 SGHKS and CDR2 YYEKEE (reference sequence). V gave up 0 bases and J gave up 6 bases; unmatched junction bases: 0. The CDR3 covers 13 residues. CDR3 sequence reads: CASSLDRGHGYTF. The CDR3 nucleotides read TGTGCCAGCAGCTTGGACAGGGGGCATGGCTACACCTTC.

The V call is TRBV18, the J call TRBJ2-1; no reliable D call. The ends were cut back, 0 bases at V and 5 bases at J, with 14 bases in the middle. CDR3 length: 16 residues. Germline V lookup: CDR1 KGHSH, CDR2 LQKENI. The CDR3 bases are TGTGCCAGCTCACCACCTAAGGGATCGGGTGACAATGAGCAGTTCTTC. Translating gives CASSPPKGSGDNEQFF.

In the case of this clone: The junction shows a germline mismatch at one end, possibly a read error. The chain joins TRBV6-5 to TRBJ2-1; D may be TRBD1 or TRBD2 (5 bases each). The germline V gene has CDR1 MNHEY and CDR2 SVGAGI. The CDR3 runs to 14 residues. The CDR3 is CASSSPGPYNGQFF. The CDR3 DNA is TGTGCCAGCAGTAGCCCGGGACCTTACAATGGGCAGTTCTTC.

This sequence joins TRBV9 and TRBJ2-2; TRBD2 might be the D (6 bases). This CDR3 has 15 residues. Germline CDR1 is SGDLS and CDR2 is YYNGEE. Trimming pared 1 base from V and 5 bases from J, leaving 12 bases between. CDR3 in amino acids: CASSVLTAGTGELFF. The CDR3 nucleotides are TGTGCCAGCAGCGTATTGACGGCGGGGACCGGGGAGCTGTTTTTT. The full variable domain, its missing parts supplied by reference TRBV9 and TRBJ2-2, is DSGVTQTPKHLITATGQRVTLRCSPRSGDLSVYWYQQSLDQGLQFLIQYYNGEERAKGNILERFSAQQFPDLHSELNLSSLELGDSALYFCASSVLTAGTGELFFGEGSRLTVL.

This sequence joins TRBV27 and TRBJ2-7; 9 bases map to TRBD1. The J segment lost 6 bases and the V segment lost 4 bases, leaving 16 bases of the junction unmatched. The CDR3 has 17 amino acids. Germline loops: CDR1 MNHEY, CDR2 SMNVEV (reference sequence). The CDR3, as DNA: TGTGCCAGCAGTTCGATTTTAATGGACAGGGGCATGGGCGAGCAGTACTTC. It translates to CASSSILMDRGMGEQYF.

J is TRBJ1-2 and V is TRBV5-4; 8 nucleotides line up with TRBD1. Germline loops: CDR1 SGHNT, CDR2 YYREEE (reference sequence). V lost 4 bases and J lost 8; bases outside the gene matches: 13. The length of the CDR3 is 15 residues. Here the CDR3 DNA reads TGTGCCAGCAGCAAAGAGACAGGGGTGAGTTCGGGCTACACCTTC. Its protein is CASSKETGVSSGYTF.